Listed below are T cell receptor beta chains from one sample, sequenced in a study of cytomegalovirus exposure and HLA in healthy donors. Clones were read by immunoSEQ multiplex PCR, and TCRdb kept only the in-frame ones, dropping some. The data contain fewer than 120,000 clones, approximately 79% of them singletons. The material sequenced was PBMCs. The receptors were gathered from a man aged 30 to 45 in good health and CMV-seropositive. Each CDR3 is given with its conserved first and last residue. The D gene is left open where the match is weak. Expanded clones are given a class, and other clones once, few, many or no size at all.

j_gene | abundance | v_gene | d_gene | CDR3aa | CDR3nt
TRBJ1-5 | . | TRBV4-1 | . | CASSQDPQAYSNQPQHF | TGCGCCAGCAGCCAAGACCCACAGGCATATAGCAATCAGCCCCAGCATTTT
TRBJ2-3 | . | TRBV5-1 | . | CASSLGLGGFTDTQYF | TGCGCCAGCAGCTTGGGTCTGGGGGGATTCACAGATACGCAGTATTTT
TRBJ2-3 | . | TRBV7-3 | . | CASSLSPGTSTDTQYF | TGTGCCAGCAGCTTATCCCCAGGGACTAGCACAGATACGCAGTATTTT
TRBJ1-1 | few | TRBV19 | . | CATRAHEAFF | TGTGCCACCAGGGCGCATGAAGCTTTCTTT
TRBJ2-7 | . | TRBV4-1 | . | CASSQDRGVAYEQYF | TGCGCCAGCAGCCAAGATCGAGGAGTAGCCTACGAGCAGTACTTC
TRBJ1-1 | . | TRBV4-1 | . | CASSQARGWEAFF | TGCGCCAGCAGCCAGGCCCGCGGTTGGGAGGCTTTCTTT
TRBJ1-3 | . | TRBV4-3 | TRBD1 | CASSQDLPGQGANTIYF | TGCGCCAGCAGCCAAGACCTCCCGGGACAGGGGGCGAACACCATATATTTT
TRBJ2-5 | . | TRBV5-6 | . | CASSLVGVHQETQYF | TGTGCCAGCAGCTTGGTCGGGGTCCACCAAGAGACCCAGTACTTC
TRBJ1-1 | . | TRBV6-1 | TRBD1 | CASSEMGTGTMNTEAFF | TGTGCCAGCAGTGAAATGGGGACAGGGACAATGAACACTGAAGCTTTCTTT
TRBJ1-2 | . | TRBV27 | . | CASSLWSGGRDGYTF | TGTGCCAGCAGTTTATGGAGCGGGGGCCGGGATGGCTACACCTTC
TRBJ2-7 | . | TRBV5-6 | . | CASSRLPSHEQYF | TGTGCCAGCAGTAGACTGCCCTCTCACGAGCAGTACTTC
TRBJ1-6 | . | TRBV6-6 | . | CASSSERSPLHF | TGTGCCAGCAGTTCCGAGCGTTCACCCCTCCACTTT
TRBJ2-1 | once | TRBV10-3 | . | CAISDRGRGPNNEQFF | TGTGCCATCAGTGATCGAGGGCGGGGCCCTAACAATGAGCAGTTCTTC
TRBJ2-1 | . | TRBV9 | . | CASSAGFSSYNEQFF | TGTGCCAGCAGCGCCGGTTTTAGCTCCTACAATGAGCAGTTCTTC
TRBJ2-7 | . | TRBV9 | . | CASSVGGEQYF | TGTGCCAGCAGCGTAGGAGGCGAGCAGTACTTC
TRBJ2-7 | . | TRBV18 | . | CASSPPGQIGEQYF | TGTGCCAGCTCACCGCCCGGACAGATAGGCGAGCAGTACTTC
TRBJ2-7 | once | TRBV5-6 | . | CASSLGAVGPYEQYF | TGTGCCAGCAGCTTGGGGGCCGTGGGGCCCTACGAGCAGTACTTC
TRBJ2-2 | . | TRBV5-6 | . | CASSEGGVGTGELFF | TGTGCCAGCAGCGAAGGAGGGGTGGGGACCGGGGAGCTGTTTTTT
TRBJ2-7 | few | TRBV6-5 | . | CASSYRTRSSYEQYF | TGTGCCAGCAGTTACCGGACACGGAGCTCCTACGAGCAGTACTTC
TRBJ2-2 | . | TRBV2 | TRBD1 | CASSSGQGAGELFF | TGTGCCAGCAGTTCGGGACAGGGGGCCGGGGAGCTGTTTTTT
TRBJ2-3 | . | TRBV10-3 | . | CAISESGAGRLRSDTQYF | TGTGCCATCAGTGAGTCCGGGGCGGGGCGGCTGCGTTCGGATACGCAGTATTTT
TRBJ1-4 | . | TRBV6-5 | . | CASSSKQATNEKLFF | TGTGCCAGCAGTTCAAAACAGGCAACTAATGAAAAACTGTTTTTT
TRBJ2-3 | . | TRBV10-3 | . | CAISLQAADTQYF | TGTGCCATCAGCCTGCAGGCCGCAGATACGCAGTATTTT
TRBJ2-7 | . | TRBV11-2 | . | CASSRGTFSEQYF | TGTGCCAGCAGCCGTGGGACATTTAGCGAGCAGTACTTC
TRBJ2-7 | . | TRBV4-1 | TRBD1 | CASSQPTRDRGYEQYF | TGCGCCAGCAGCCAACCGACCCGGGACAGGGGCTACGAGCAGTACTTC
TRBJ1-2 | once | TRBV27 | . | CASSLGGNGYTF | TGTGCCAGCAGTTTAGGAGGAAATGGCTACACCTTC
TRBJ2-7 | . | TRBV11-2 | TRBD1 | CASSPTDRGWEQYF | TGTGCCAGCAGCCCTACGGACAGGGGATGGGAGCAGTACTTC
TRBJ2-5 | . | TRBV30 | TRBD1 | CAWSRTGKETQYF | TGTGCCTGGAGTAGGACAGGCAAAGAGACCCAGTACTTC
TRBJ2-7 | . | TRBV25-1 | TRBD2 | CASSESAGSYEQYF | TGTGCCAGCAGTGAGTCAGCGGGATCCTACGAGCAGTACTTC
TRBJ1-3 | . | TRBV9 | . | CASSVDGGWTNTIYF | TGTGCCAGCAGCGTAGATGGAGGGTGGACAAACACCATATATTTT
TRBJ1-5 | few | TRBV10-3 | TRBD1 | CAIRGTDNQPQHF | TGTGCCATCAGAGGGACAGACAATCAGCCCCAGCATTTT
TRBJ2-7 | . | TRBV5-1 | TRBD2 | CASSLETSGNYEQYF | TGCGCCAGCAGCTTGGAGACTAGCGGGAACTACGAGCAGTACTTC
TRBJ1-1 | . | TRBV29-1 | . | CSVQGPDFRTEAFF | TGCAGCGTCCAGGGGCCGGACTTTAGGACTGAAGCTTTCTTT
TRBJ2-1 | . | TRBV18 | TRBD2 | CASSPPVGLAGVNEQFF | TGTGCCAGCTCACCGCCTGTAGGACTAGCGGGGGTGAATGAGCAGTTCTTC
TRBJ2-1 | . | TRBV7-9 | TRBD2 | CASSPPGGGVYNEQFF | TGTGCCAGCAGCCCCCCGGGCGGGGGGGTGTACAATGAGCAGTTCTTC
TRBJ2-2 | . | TRBV10-2 | TRBD2 | CATLRGGVTGELFF | TGCGCCACCTTGCGGGGGGGCGTTACCGGGGAGCTGTTTTTT
TRBJ1-3 | . | TRBV2 | . | CASSEAWDWENTIYF | TGTGCCAGCAGTGAAGCTTGGGACTGGGAAAACACCATATATTTT
TRBJ1-3 | . | TRBV28 | TRBD1 | CASSLTGVRNTIYF | TGTGCCAGCAGTTTGACAGGGGTGAGAAACACCATATATTTT
TRBJ1-1 | few | TRBV7-9 | TRBD1 | CASSWGTDTEAFF | TGTGCCAGCAGCTGGGGGACAGACACTGAAGCTTTCTTT
TRBJ2-3 | . | TRBV11-2 | . | CASSLLGTTTDTQYF | TGTGCCAGCAGCTTACTCGGGACAACTACAGATACGCAGTATTTT
TRBJ2-7 | . | TRBV19 | TRBD1 | CASSTGTGFEQYF | TGTGCCAGTAGTACAGGGACAGGCTTCGAGCAGTACTTC
TRBJ2-1 | once | TRBV10-1 | . | CASSWSSYNEQFF | TGCGCCAGCAGTTGGAGCTCCTACAATGAGCAGTTCTTC
TRBJ2-1 | once | TRBV27 | . | CASSLELGSYNEQFF | TGTGCCAGCAGTTTAGAGCTGGGGAGCTACAATGAGCAGTTCTTC
TRBJ1-6 | once | TRBV4-2 | TRBD1 | CASSQDAQGVNSPLHF | TGTGCCAGCAGCCAAGACGCGCAGGGGGTCAATTCACCCCTCCACTTT
TRBJ1-6 | . | TRBV30 | . | CAWSVPAANNSPLHF | TGTGCCTGGAGTGTACCGGCGGCTAATAATTCACCCCTCCACTTT